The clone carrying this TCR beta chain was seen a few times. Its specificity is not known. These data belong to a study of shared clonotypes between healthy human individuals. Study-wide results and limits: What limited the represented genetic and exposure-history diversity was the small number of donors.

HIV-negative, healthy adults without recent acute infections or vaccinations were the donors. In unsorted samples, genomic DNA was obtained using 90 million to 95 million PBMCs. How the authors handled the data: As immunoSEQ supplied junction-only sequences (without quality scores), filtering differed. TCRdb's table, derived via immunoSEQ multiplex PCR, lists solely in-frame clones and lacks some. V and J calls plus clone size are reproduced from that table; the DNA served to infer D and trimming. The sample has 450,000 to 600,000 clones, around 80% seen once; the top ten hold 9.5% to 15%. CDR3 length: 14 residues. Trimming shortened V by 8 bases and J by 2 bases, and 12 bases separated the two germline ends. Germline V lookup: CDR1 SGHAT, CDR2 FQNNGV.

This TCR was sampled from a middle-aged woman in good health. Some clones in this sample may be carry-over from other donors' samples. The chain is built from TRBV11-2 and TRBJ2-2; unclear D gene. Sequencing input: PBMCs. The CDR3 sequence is CASQNGPNTGELFF. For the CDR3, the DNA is TGTGCCAGCCAAAACGGGCCTAACACCGGGGAGCTGTTTTTT. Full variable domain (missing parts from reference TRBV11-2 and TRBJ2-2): EAGVAQSPRYKIIEKRQSVAFWCNPISGHATLYWYQQILGQGPKLLIQFQNNGVVDDSQLPKDRFSAERLKGVDSTLKIQPAKLEDSAVYLCASQNGPNTGELFFGEGSRLTVL.